This section outlines one TCR beta chain sequence together with its context. Its cognate antigen is unknown. This sample is drawn from a study of shared clonotypes between healthy human individuals. Whole-study context: CD4 naive and memory got three plates each, CD8 naive two, CD8 memory one.

Germline V gene data show CDR1 as SGHDT and CDR2 as YYEEEE. The CDR3 totals 12 residues. Trimming removed 6 bases at V and 0 bases at J, with 5 bases between. All participating donors were Caucasian adults from Nashville, Tennessee. Study-level results: Only a few donors were included, so the genetic and exposure-history diversity represented was limited.

The authors' processing: Owing to the provision of junction-only sequences devoid of quality scores by immunoSEQ, filtering differed. Produced via immunoSEQ multiplex PCR; TCRdb's table is partial and in-frame only. Clonal size and the V and J genes are those of that table, whereas D and trimming came from the DNA. The data show 2 million to 3 million clones, roughly nine tenths seen once. The sample taken for sequencing was naive CD4+ T cells sorted from blood. The subset denotes: CD45RA+ positively selected. The chain recombines TRBV5-6 with TRBJ2-3; no clear D gene. This receptor was obtained from a man aged 18 to 29 in good health. In DNA form, the CDR3 reads TGTGCCAGCACCGGAAGCACAGATACGCAGTATTTT. This encodes CASTGSTDTQYF.